This is a list of T cell receptor beta chains from one sample in a study of technical replicates of blood from a few donors. Profiled with immunoSEQ multiplex PCR; TCRdb holds only in-frame clones, not every one. The sample has 91,000 or so clones, roughly 95% seen once. Input material: T cells isolated from PBMCs. The receptors were gathered from a human donor in good health. Each CDR3 is given with its conserved first and last residue. The D gene is left open where the match is weak. Only some rows state a clone size, as once, few, many or a class for expanded clones.

size	V	J	D	CDR3	DNA
-	TRBV11-3	TRBJ1-1	-	CASSLEGADEAFF	TGTGCCAGCAGCTTAGAGGGGGCAGATGAAGCTTTCTTT
once	TRBV4-1	TRBJ2-5	TRBD2	CASSPTLAGGETQYF	TGCGCCAGCAGCCCCACTCTAGCGGGAGGTGAGACCCAGTACTTC
-	TRBV29-1	TRBJ2-1	-	CSVGTSSYNEQFF	TGCAGCGTTGGTACTAGCTCCTACAATGAGCAGTTCTTC
-	TRBV6-5	TRBJ2-7	-	CASSYSLTGHLYEQYF	TGTGCCAGCAGTTACTCGCTTACGGGACACCTCTACGAGCAGTACTTC
-	TRBV2	TRBJ1-2	-	CASSEMGPNYGYTF	TGTGCCAGCAGTGAGATGGGGCCTAACTATGGCTACACCTTC
-	TRBV6-5	TRBJ2-3	-	CASSYGAGRSGDTQYF	TGTGCCAGCAGTTATGGGGCGGGACGGTCGGGAGATACGCAGTATTTT
-	TRBV6-6	TRBJ2-3	-	CATSLEGTQYF	TGTGCCACCTCACTGGAGGGTACGCAGTATTTT
-	TRBV14	TRBJ1-1	-	CASSPGHDEAFF	TGTGCCAGCAGCCCGGGACACGATGAAGCTTTCTTT
-	TRBV5-4	TRBJ2-3	-	CASSSPGLGTDTQYF	TGTGCCAGCAGTTCACCGGGACTGGGAACAGATACGCAGTATTTT
few	TRBV2	TRBJ1-1	-	CASSGLTGPEAFF	TGTGCCAGCAGTGGGCTGACAGGTCCCGAAGCTTTCTTT
-	TRBV9	TRBJ2-7	-	CASSVAGNEQYF	TGTGCCAGCAGCGTCGCAGGGAACGAGCAGTACTTC
-	TRBV9	TRBJ2-1	-	CASSVGLGMGEQFF	TGTGCCAGCAGCGTAGGACTAGGGATGGGTGAGCAGTTCTTC
-	TRBV28	TRBJ1-4	TRBD1	CASSKTGGDEKLFF	TGTGCCAGCAGTAAGACAGGGGGAGATGAAAAACTGTTTTTT
-	TRBV6-1	TRBJ2-7	TRBD2	CASSESGRGSYEQYF	TGTGCCAGCAGTGAGAGCGGGAGGGGGTCCTACGAGCAGTACTTC
-	TRBV25-1	TRBJ2-2	-	CASTGTGELFF	TGTGCCAGTACAGGAACCGGGGAGCTGTTTTTT
-	TRBV30	TRBJ1-2	-	CAWSQINYGYTF	TGTGCCTGGAGTCAAATTAACTATGGCTACACCTTC
-	TRBV7-8	TRBJ1-4	-	CASSLGLPSDTTNEKLFF	TGTGCCAGCAGCTTGGGGTTGCCCTCGGACACTACTAATGAAAAACTGTTTTTT
-	TRBV9	TRBJ2-1	-	CASSVGVSVYNEQFF	TGTGCCAGCAGCGTAGGTGTAAGCGTCTACAATGAGCAGTTCTTC
-	TRBV6-5	TRBJ1-2	-	CASSVRLNYGYTF	TGTGCCAGCAGTGTCAGACTCAACTATGGCTACACCTTC
-	TRBV11-3	TRBJ2-1	-	CASSSPADNEQFF	TGTGCCAGCAGCTCGCCAGCGGACAATGAGCAGTTCTTC
once	TRBV28	TRBJ1-5	-	CASSFPYSNQPQHF	TGTGCCAGCAGTTTCCCTTATAGCAATCAGCCCCAGCATTTT
-	TRBV7-9	TRBJ2-1	TRBD2	CASPGGSYNEQFF	TGTGCCAGTCCGGGGGGATCCTACAATGAGCAGTTCTTC
-	TRBV28	TRBJ2-7	TRBD2	CASSSILAGAYEQYF	TGTGCCAGCAGCTCGATCCTAGCGGGAGCATACGAGCAGTACTTC
-	TRBV18	TRBJ2-7	-	CASSPPVGYEQYF	TGTGCCAGCTCACCACCGGTCGGCTACGAGCAGTACTTC
-	TRBV28	TRBJ1-5	TRBD1	CASRFPGQGNQPQHF	TGTGCCAGCAGATTCCCGGGACAGGGGAATCAGCCCCAGCATTTT
-	TRBV15	TRBJ1-4	-	CATSPTGRGGETTNEKLFF	TGTGCCACCAGCCCAACCGGACGGGGAGGGGAAACAACTAATGAAAAACTGTTTTTT
-	TRBV7-9	TRBJ2-5	TRBD1	CASSPPGQGARETQYF	TGTGCCAGCAGCCCTCCGGGACAGGGGGCTCGAGAGACCCAGTACTTC
-	TRBV4-1	TRBJ1-1	-	CASSQDGRAWGNTEAFF	TGCGCCAGCAGCCAAGATGGCAGGGCTTGGGGGAACACTGAAGCTTTCTTT
-	TRBV6-1	TRBJ2-7	-	CASSVVYEQYF	TGTGCCAGCAGTGTAGTTTACGAGCAGTACTTC
-	TRBV29-1	TRBJ1-4	-	CSVRTPEKLFF	TGCAGCGTTCGGACTCCTGAAAAACTGTTTTTT
-	TRBV30	TRBJ2-2	TRBD2	CAWSVRPGLAGVRTGELFF	TGTGCCTGGAGTGTAAGACCGGGACTAGCGGGAGTGCGAACCGGGGAGCTGTTTTTT
-	TRBV29-1	TRBJ2-1	TRBD1	CSVYTGGSYNEQFF	TGCAGCGTTTACACAGGGGGCTCCTACAATGAGCAGTTCTTC
-	TRBV6-6	TRBJ2-2	-	CASREGAGELFF	TGTGCCAGCCGAGAGGGCGCTGGGGAGCTGTTTTTT
-	TRBV28	TRBJ1-3	-	CASSLSGSHSGNTIYF	TGTGCCAGCAGTTTATCCGGGTCCCACTCTGGAAACACCATATATTTT
once	TRBV27	TRBJ2-2	TRBD2	CATQGLAYITGELFF	TGTGCCACGCAAGGACTAGCGTATATCACCGGGGAGCTGTTTTTT
once	TRBV30	TRBJ1-3	-	CAWSPGESYGNTIYF	TGTGCCTGGAGTCCAGGGGAGAGTTACGGAAACACCATATATTTT
-	TRBV18	TRBJ2-6	-	CASSYTDSGANVLTF	TGTGCCAGCTCATACACCGACTCTGGGGCCAACGTCCTGACTTTC
-	TRBV2	TRBJ1-2	TRBD1	CATRGDSQAYGYTF	TGTGCCACCAGGGGGGACAGTCAAGCCTATGGCTACACCTTC
-	TRBV18	TRBJ2-2	-	CASSPQEGYTGELFF	TGTGCCAGCTCACCTCAGGAGGGGTACACCGGGGAGCTGTTTTTT
-	TRBV30	TRBJ2-3	TRBD2	CAWSSMREGRWGTDTQYF	TGTGCCTGGAGTTCTATGCGGGAGGGCCGATGGGGCACAGATACGCAGTATTTT
-	TRBV19	TRBJ1-1	-	CASSGTLNTEAFF	TGTGCCAGTAGTGGCACCTTGAACACTGAAGCTTTCTTT
-	TRBV2	TRBJ2-7	-	CASKRQAYEQYF	TGTGCCAGCAAGAGACAGGCCTACGAGCAGTACTTC
-	TRBV7-3	TRBJ2-1	-	CASSLTGGRPAPTEQFF	TGTGCCAGCAGCTTAACAGGAGGGAGGCCCGCACCCACTGAGCAGTTCTTC
-	TRBV6-1	TRBJ2-1	TRBD2	CASSELAGVSYNEQFF	TGTGCCAGCAGTGAACTAGCGGGAGTATCCTACAATGAGCAGTTCTTC
-	TRBV18	TRBJ2-1	TRBD2	CASSPTLAEYNEQFF	TGTGCCAGCTCACCAACACTAGCGGAGTACAATGAGCAGTTCTTC
-	TRBV5-4	TRBJ2-5	TRBD1	CASSLGDRVETQYF	TGTGCCAGCAGCTTGGGTGACAGGGTAGAGACCCAGTACTTC
-	TRBV7-9	TRBJ2-1	-	CASSLDIGGIVF	TGTGCCAGCAGCTTAGACATCGGGGGTATAGTCTTC
-	TRBV5-6	TRBJ2-7	-	CASSLRLSYEQYF	TGTGCCAGCAGCTTGAGACTCTCCTACGAGCAGTACTTC
once	TRBV4-3	TRBJ2-1	TRBD2	CASSQDGSGSIFNEQFF	TGCGCCAGCAGCCAAGACGGAAGCGGGAGTATCTTCAATGAGCAGTTCTTC
-	TRBV9	TRBJ1-4	-	CASSPGGEKLFF	TGTGCCAGCAGCCCCGGCGGCGAAAAACTGTTTTTT
-	TRBV4-2	TRBJ1-4	-	CASSQEPGTNEKLFF	TGTGCCAGCAGCCAAGAACCGGGTACTAATGAAAAACTGTTTTTT
-	TRBV29-1	TRBJ2-7	-	CSVARDIAYEQYF	TGCAGCGTTGCCCGGGACATCGCCTACGAGCAGTACTTC
-	TRBV9	TRBJ2-2	TRBD2	CASSVGSSGSGELFF	TGTGCCAGCAGCGTAGGATCTAGCGGGAGTGGGGAGCTGTTTTTT
-	TRBV7-9	TRBJ2-2	TRBD1	CASRGQGVGTGELFF	TGTGCCAGCAGGGGACAGGGGGTAGGAACCGGGGAGCTGTTTTTT
-	TRBV2	TRBJ2-5	-	CASSVSSSQETQYF	TGTGCCAGCAGTGTATCTAGCTCCCAAGAGACCCAGTACTTC
-	TRBV19	TRBJ2-3	-	CASSIERTDTQYF	TGTGCCAGTAGTATTGAGAGAACAGATACGCAGTATTTT
-	TRBV9	TRBJ2-5	TRBD1	CASSAGQGRGGETQYF	TGTGCCAGCAGCGCTGGACAGGGGCGAGGTGGAGAGACCCAGTACTTC
-	TRBV19	TRBJ2-1	-	CASSIGLSVGGYNEQFF	TGTGCCAGTAGTATAGGCCTTAGCGTAGGGGGCTACAATGAGCAGTTCTTC